The 24 T cell receptor beta chains reported below all come from one sample, sequenced in a study of blood T cell repertoires in COVID-19. This table comes from immunoSEQ multiplex PCR, and its TCRdb copy is limited to in-frame clones, with some not included. The table shows some 150,000 clones, with 80% to 85% occurring only once. Material for sequencing was peripheral blood. The receptors were gathered from a human donor in a cohort sampled during active COVID-19.

V is TRBV4-1 and J is TRBJ1-2, with a weak D call TRBD1 (5 bases). Germline-derived CDR1 and CDR2 are MGHRA and YSYEKL. CDR3 length equals 15 residues. Trimming left V 1 base short and J 4 bases short, with 13 bases between. CDR3 region: CASSQGRVIRYGYTF. DNA of the CDR3: TGCGCCAGCAGCCAAGGCAGGGTAATACGCTATGGCTACACCTTC.

J is TRBJ1-1 and V is TRBV7-9, with D tentatively TRBD1 (6 bases). The V gene lost 8 bases and the J gene lost 1 base, with 11 bases spanning the gap. The germline V gene encodes CDR1 SEHNR and CDR2 FQNEAQ (reference sequence). The CDR3 is 13 residues long. The DNA for the CDR3 is TGTGCCAGCGCGGGGGGGCGGAACACTGAAGCTTTCTTT. This encodes CASAGGRNTEAFF.

The chain uses TRBV19 and TRBJ1-3, with D tentatively TRBD1 (6 bases). Germline CDR1 LNHDA, CDR2 SQIVND (reference sequence). Deletions cut 6 bases from V and 4 bases from J, with 10 bases between. The CDR3 runs 13 residues. The CDR3 DNA reads TGTGCCAGTAGCATCGACAGGGGAAACACCATATATTTT. It encodes CASSIDRGNTIYF.

The genes are TRBV7-2 and TRBJ2-7, with a possible D match to TRBD2 (7 bases). The CDR3 covers 14 residues. Germline V gene lookup returns CDR1 SGHTA and CDR2 FQGNSA. V was trimmed by 1 base and J by 3 bases, leaving 10 bases between them. CDR3 DNA: TGTGCCAGCAGCTTAGGGGGGGGGCACTACGAGCAGTACTTC. As protein: CASSLGGGHYEQYF.

The chain combines TRBV9 with TRBJ2-3; D is unresolved. The CDR3 is 12 residues long. Trimming removed 0 bases from V and 6 bases from J, with 5 bases in between. Germline lookup yields CDR1 SGDLS and CDR2 YYNGEE. CDR3 loop: CASSVEEDTQYF. In DNA form, the CDR3 reads TGTGCCAGCAGCGTAGAGGAGGATACGCAGTATTTT.

This clone is a singleton in its sample. The chain uses TRBV30 and TRBJ1-1, with D tentatively TRBD1 (6 bases). Trimming removed 8 bases at V and 1 base at J, with 11 bases between. CDR3 size: 12 residues. The germline CDR1 and CDR2 sequences are GTSNPN and SVGIG (reference sequence). CDR3 coding DNA: TGTGCCAGACGGACAGCGAACACTGAAGCTTTCTTT. Translating it yields CARRTANTEAFF.

The gene calls are TRBV2 and TRBJ1-4; D gene unclear. The V gene's germline CDR1 is SNHLY and CDR2 FYNNEI. V shed 6 bases and J shed 0 bases, with 11 bases lying between them. This CDR3 is built from 15 residues. The CDR3 DNA reads as TGTGCCAGCAGAGGAGGACGGGCAACTAATGAAAAACTGTTTTTT. Residues: CASRGGRATNEKLFF.

The chain links TRBV30 to TRBJ1-2; tentative D call: TRBD1 (5 bases). There are 12 residues in the CDR3. Trimming shortened V by 1 base and J by 5 bases, and 8 bases separated the two germline ends. The germline CDR1 and CDR2 sequences are GTSNPN and SVGIG (reference sequence). The CDR3 sequence is CAWSAGGYGYTF. CDR3 bases: TGTGCCTGGAGTGCGGGGGGGTATGGCTACACCTTC.

The gene calls are TRBV28 and TRBJ2-3; D remains ambiguous. Germline V gene data show CDR1 as MDHEN and CDR2 as SYDVKM. CDR3 length equals 13 residues. V lost 3 bases, J lost 1 base, and 5 bases lay in between. The DNA of the CDR3 is TGTGCCAGCAGTTTCTCCGGCACAGATACGCAGTATTTT. Protein product: CASSFSGTDTQYF. The whole variable domain, remainder taken from reference TRBV28 and TRBJ2-3, is DVKVTQSSRYLVKRTGEKVFLECVQDMDHENMFWYRQDPGLGLRLIYFSYDVKMKEKGDIPEGYSVSREKKERFSLILESASTNQTSMYLCASSFSGTDTQYFGPGTRLTVL.

The rearrangement uses TRBV7-2 and TRBJ2-5, with 8 positions matching TRBD1. The CDR3 has 16 residues. V trimming: 6 bases; J trimming: 2 bases; junction bases outside the gene matches: 11. Germline CDR1 and CDR2: SGHTA and FQGNSA. The CDR3 spells CASRNGGGQEQETQYF. DNA of the CDR3: TGTGCCAGCAGAAACGGTGGGGGACAGGAACAAGAGACCCAGTACTTC.

This clone appeared once. This chain joins TRBV5-5 and TRBJ1-2; perhaps TRBD1 as D (6 bases). This CDR3 has 15 amino acids. With 0 bases removed from V and 2 bases from J, the gap between germline ends came to 11 bases. The V gene's germline CDR1 is SGHKS and CDR2 YYEKEE (reference sequence). The CDR3 sequence: CASSLGTAPNYGYTF. In DNA, the CDR3 is TGTGCCAGCAGCTTGGGGACAGCGCCAAACTATGGCTACACCTTC.

V gene TRBV18 combines with J gene TRBJ1-6; 8 nucleotides match TRBD1. Germline trimming cut 2 bases from V and 9 bases from J; bases unmatched to any gene: 9. The germline V gene encodes CDR1 KGHSH and CDR2 LQKENI. CDR3 length equals 16 residues. The CDR3 DNA is TGTGCCAGCTCACCAAATCCCCCAGGGGGCACTTCACCCCTCCACTTT. It yields the protein CASSPNPPGGTSPLHF.

The chain joins TRBV6-4 to TRBJ2-3; D gene unclear. The germline CDR1 and CDR2 sequences are MRHNA and SNTAGT. The CDR3 runs to 15 residues. Trimming stripped 6 bases from V and 2 bases from J, with 15 bases between. This CDR3 reads CASRPERYDTDTQYF. The CDR3 DNA follows: TGTGCCAGCAGGCCCGAGAGGTATGACACAGATACGCAGTATTTT.

This clone was counted once. V gene TRBV18 combines with J gene TRBJ2-3, with 9 bases that match TRBD1. Germline CDR1 KGHSH, CDR2 LQKENI. V shed 0 bases, J shed 6 bases, and the junction held 7 bases outside the gene matches. The CDR3 extends over 16 amino acids. The DNA for the CDR3 is TGTGCCAGCTCACCACCGGTCGGGACAGGGAAGGATACGCAGTATTTT. This translates into CASSPPVGTGKDTQYF.

The rearrangement joins TRBV7-9 to TRBJ2-3, with TRBD1 identical over 8 bases. The germline CDR1 and CDR2 sequences are SEHNR and FQNEAQ (reference sequence). CDR3 size: 16 residues. The V and J ends lost 5 bases and 2 bases, in that order; junction bases with no gene match: 9. This CDR3 is CASSPRTGPNTDTQYF. The CDR3 DNA reads as TGTGCCAGCAGCCCGCGGACAGGGCCGAACACAGATACGCAGTATTTT.

This chain links TRBV4-2 with TRBJ1-1; D perhaps matches TRBD1 (6 bases). The ends were cut back, 0 bases at V and 1 base at J, with 9 bases in the middle. The germline V gene encodes CDR1 LGHNA and CDR2 YNFKEQ. The CDR3 has 15 residues. CDR3 DNA: TGTGCCAGCAGCCAAGACCGGACAGAGAACACTGAAGCTTTCTTT. Its translation: CASSQDRTENTEAFF.

This clone was observed once. This chain uses TRBV4-3 with TRBJ1-5, with D hard to call. V was clipped by 0 bases and J by 3 bases, with 12 bases between them. CDR3 length equals 16 residues. CDR1 is LGHNA, CDR2 YSLEER, per germline. CDR3 protein: CASSQDFRGYNQPQHF. The CDR3 nucleotides read TGCGCCAGCAGCCAAGATTTCCGAGGGTACAATCAGCCCCAGCATTTT.

The chain combines TRBV4-1 with TRBJ2-1; 7 positions match TRBD2. Germline V gene sequence: CDR1 MGHRA, CDR2 YSYEKL. The trim removed 3 bases at V and 8 bases at J, leaving 10 bases unmatched. CDR3 size: 15 residues. The CDR3 here is CASSHPGGGSHEQFF. The DNA for the CDR3 is TGCGCCAGCAGCCACCCGGGGGGAGGGTCCCATGAGCAGTTCTTC.

The rearrangement joins TRBV19 to TRBJ1-2; D is undetermined. The germline V gene has CDR1 LNHDA and CDR2 SQIVND (reference sequence). V was trimmed by 5 bases and J by 6 bases, leaving 16 bases between them. This CDR3 is built from 14 residues. CDR3 sequence reads: CASSARSQTDGYTF. DNA of the CDR3: TGTGCCAGTAGTGCCCGGTCCCAAACCGATGGCTACACCTTC.

The V call is TRBV4-2, the J call TRBJ1-4; D ambiguous. The CDR3 spans 15 residues. Germline CDR1 is LGHNA and CDR2 is YNFKEQ. With 4 bases removed from V and 4 bases from J, the gap between germline ends came to 13 bases. The CDR3 reads CASSPRARGNEKLFF. The CDR3 bases are TGTGCCAGCAGCCCAAGGGCGCGGGGTAATGAAAAACTGTTTTTT.

The chain joins TRBV11-2 to TRBJ2-1, with 9 bases that match TRBD1. Germline V gene sequence: CDR1 SGHAT, CDR2 FQNNGV. V trimming: 5 bases; J trimming: 12 bases; junction bases outside the gene matches: 14. The CDR3 totals 15 residues. Written as DNA, the CDR3 is TGTGCCAGCAGCACTGGACAGGGGACCGGCAAGGGGCAGTTCTTC. Protein sequence: CASSTGQGTGKGQFF.

The chain combines TRBV5-6 with TRBJ2-4, with 7 bases fitting TRBD1. This CDR3 is 17 amino acids long. The V gene's germline CDR1 is SGHDT and CDR2 YYEEEE. Trimming at V came to 1 base and at J to 3 bases, leaving 10 bases not matched to a gene. CDR3 in amino acids: CASSLLGDRASKNIQYF. CDR3 nucleotides: TGTGCCAGCAGCTTGCTGGGCGACAGGGCGAGCAAAAACATTCAGTACTTC.

The gene calls are TRBV12-3 or TRBV12-4 and TRBJ1-2; D not resolved. The CDR3 runs 12 residues. V gave up 6 bases and J gave up 8 bases, with 13 bases separating them. CDR3 residues: CASSLFLGGYTF. The CDR3 coding sequence is TGTGCCAGCAGCCTTTTTTTGGGCGGCTACACCTTC.

This chain joins TRBV11-2 and TRBJ1-2; D is possibly TRBD1 (6 bases). V was cut by 3 bases and J by 7 bases, with 12 bases left in between. This CDR3 is 13 amino acids long. Germline CDR1 and CDR2: SGHAT and FQNNGV. CDR3 sequence (DNA): TGTGCCAGCAGCTTCCCAGGGGTTGGTGGCTACACCTTC. Protein: CASSFPGVGGYTF.